This T cell receptor (beta chain) was retrieved from a study of CXCR3-negative and CXCR3-positive naive CD8 T cells (dated by TCRdb to about 2019). For context, the study as a whole: In total, roughly 140 million TRB reads were obtained, corresponding to roughly 1.5 +/- 0.3 million reads per library. The TRBV-TRBJ cluster analysis covered naive subsets from five or six donors and memory cells from 3 donors. Diversity and physicochemical repertoire analyses covered over 10 donors pooled from two independent experiments. Broader findings and caveats from the paper: Comparably high repertoire diversity was found in both naive subsets, whereas much lower repertoire diversity was found in memory CD8+ T cells. Because surface CD5, which is linked to self-reactivity in mice, was comparable between the naive subsets, TCR interaction strength was also inferred from the physicochemical properties of TRB CDR3s. TRBV-TRBJ usage was similar between naive CXCR3-negative and CXCR3-positive cells from the same donor, while memory cells showed distinct patterns. CXCR3 expression partially decreased after cryopreservation, so most assays used freshly isolated PBMCs.

For each CD8+ T cell subset, flow sorting was done in triplicate, and 310,000 or so cells per subset went directly into RLT lysis buffer. Using standard density gradient centrifugation, peripheral blood mononuclear cells were isolated from buffy coats. Total RNA was extracted from sorted cells using an RNeasy Mini Kit. Comments on this clonotype: No antigen is known for it.

TCRdb records NextSeq 550 as the sequencer. The Human TCR Profiling Kit (MiLaboratory) was used to prepare UMI-labeled 5' RACE TRB cDNA libraries. cDNA synthesis used the entire amount of extracted RNA, and PCR amplification then used the entire amount of cDNA produced. Libraries were prepared in parallel with an identical number of PCR cycles. In the paper's pipeline: With a requirement of at least two reads per UMI, MIGEC and MiXCR extracted about 50,000 +/- 10,000 unique UMI-labeled TRB cDNA molecules per library. Each library averaged around 40,000 +/- 10,000 functional in-frame TRB CDR3 nucleotide clonotypes without stop codons. Diversity metrics, including normalized Shannon-Wiener and Chao1, were computed in VDJtools after downsampling to 5000 UMI-labeled TRB molecules per sample. VDJtools computed clonotype-size-weighted physicochemical properties of the central five CDR3 residues: interaction energy, strength, volume and Kidera factor 4. Once TCRdb had reprocessed the reads, it stored one entry per CDR3 protein sequence and supplied no DNA. The V and J calls, along with clone size, are taken from TCRdb and not from the paper's own processing. In this sample's table one finds about 57,000 distinct CDR3 sequences. The top ten clonotypes cover about 25% of the sample.

The specimen was memory CD8+ T cells from blood. The meaning of the sample's cell subset or site label: conventional CD8+ memory T cells (TMEM), sorted as controls. The receptor's source is a human donor in good health. Some clones in this sample may be carry-over from other donors' samples.

The CDR3 sequence is CSVLLDSGELFF. The chain is made from TRBV29-1 and TRBJ2-2. Based on the germline V gene, the CDR1 and CDR2 sequences are SQVTM and ANQGSEA. Including the terminal cysteine and phenylalanine, the CDR3 comprises 12 residues. Only the protein is available.